The present T cell receptor beta chain was sequenced within a study of blood T cell repertoires in COVID-19. Cohorts were determined from participant-reported clinical history. The CDR3 spans 14 residues. Deletions cut 10 bases from V and 4 bases from J, with 17 bases between. From germline, CDR1 is MDHEN and CDR2 SYDVKM. In the original analysis: Estimated nucleated cell counts came from reference gene primer amplification. The method was immunoSEQ multiplex PCR; TCRdb's version includes in-frame clones alone and lacks a portion of them. The V and J calls and clone size were taken over from that table, and D and trimming were inferred from the DNA. This table holds a few hundred thousand clones, approximately 90% found once.

The sequencing sample was made of PBMCs or T cells enriched from blood (not recorded which). This chain links TRBV28 with TRBJ1-3; the D is unclear. The clonotype originates from a man aged 25 to 45 who had recovered from COVID-19. CDR3 amino acids: CATGSSKTGNTIYF. The CDR3 nucleotides are TGTGCCACGGGGTCCTCCAAAACAGGAAACACCATATATTTT.